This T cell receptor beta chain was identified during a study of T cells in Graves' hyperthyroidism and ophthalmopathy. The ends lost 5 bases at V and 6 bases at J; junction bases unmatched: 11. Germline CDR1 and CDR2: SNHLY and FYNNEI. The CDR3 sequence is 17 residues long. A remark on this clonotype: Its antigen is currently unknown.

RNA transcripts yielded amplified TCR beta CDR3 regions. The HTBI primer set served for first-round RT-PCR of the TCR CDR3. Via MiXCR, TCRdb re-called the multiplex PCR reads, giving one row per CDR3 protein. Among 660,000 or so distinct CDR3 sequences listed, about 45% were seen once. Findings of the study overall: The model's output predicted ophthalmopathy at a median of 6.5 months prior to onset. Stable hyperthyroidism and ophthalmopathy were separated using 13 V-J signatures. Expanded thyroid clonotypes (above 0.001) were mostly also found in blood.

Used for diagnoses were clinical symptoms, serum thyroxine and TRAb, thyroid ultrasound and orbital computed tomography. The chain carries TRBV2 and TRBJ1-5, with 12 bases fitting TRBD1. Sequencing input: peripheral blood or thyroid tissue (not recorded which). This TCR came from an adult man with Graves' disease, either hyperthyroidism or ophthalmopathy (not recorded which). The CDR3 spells CASSPRLGQGAGQPQHF. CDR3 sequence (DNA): TGTGCCAGCAGTCCAAGGCTGGGACAGGGGGCAGGTCAGCCCCAGCATTTT.